This T cell receptor (beta chain) was identified in a study of CD8 T cells in ankylosing spondylitis. One entry per CDR3 protein results from TCRdb running MiXCR on the 5' RACE reads. The sample holds 290,000 or so distinct CDR3 sequences, 20% seen once. Trimming cost V 1 base and J 1 base; bases outside gene matches: 4. This CDR3 is 16 amino acids long. Germline V gene data show CDR1 as SGHTA and CDR2 as FQGNSA. This chain connects TRBV7-2 to TRBJ2-7; 10 bases match TRBD2. The TCR sequence derives from a female donor with ankylosing spondylitis or in good health (not recorded which). Sequenced sample: blood, either unsorted or a sorted T cell fraction (not recorded which). The CDR3 spells CASSLVASGSSYEQYF. DNA for the CDR3: TGTGCCAGCAGCTTAGTTGCTAGCGGGAGTTCCTACGAGCAGTACTTC.